A selection of T cell receptor beta chains follows, all from one sample in a study of glioma-infiltrating T cells. MiXCR, run by TCRdb on the multiplex PCR reads, gives a single entry per CDR3 protein. This sample has 17,000 or so distinct CDR3 sequences; 58% occur once, and the top ten carry roughly 40%. The sequenced material came from glioma tissue, nonneoplastic brain tissue, or PBMCs (not recorded which). The receptors originated from a human donor with low-grade glioma or glioblastoma, undergoing nonglioma brain surgery, or in good health (not recorded which). The CDR3 runs from the conserved cysteine through the conserved F or W. D genes are given only for firm matches. Not every row has a clone size; where given, it reads once, few, many or a size class.

j_gene	abundance	v_gene	d_gene	CDR3aa	CDR3nt
TRBJ2-1	NA	TRBV6-4	TRBD2	CASSPGTSGPNEQFF	TGTGCCAGCAGTCCCGGGACTAGCGGTCCCAATGAGCAGTTCTTC
TRBJ1-6	NA	TRBV27	NA	CASSPARDNSPLHF	TGTGCCAGCAGTCCGGCCAGAGATAATTCACCCCTCCACTTT
TRBJ2-3	NA	TRBV20-1	NA	CSARDPAGTQYF	TGCAGTGCTAGAGATCCGGCGGGCACGCAGTATTTT
TRBJ2-1	many	TRBV20-1	TRBD1	CSARRDRGNEQFF	TGCAGTGCTAGACGAGACAGGGGGAATGAGCAGTTCTTC
TRBJ1-6	NA	TRBV20-1	NA	CSARVGGDSPLHF	TGCAGTGCTAGAGTGGGGGGCGATTCACCCCTCCACTTT
TRBJ1-5	NA	TRBV20-1	NA	CSAIDVVSGPQHF	TGCAGTGCCATCGACGTTGTATCCGGCCCCCAGCATTTT
TRBJ1-6	NA	TRBV27	NA	CASSLSRSSYNSPLHF	TGTGCCAGCAGTTTAAGTCGGAGCTCCTATAATTCACCCCTCCACTTT
TRBJ2-7	NA	TRBV6-1	NA	CASNPKRVRYF	TGTGCCAGCAACCCTAAGCGGGTTCGGTACTTC
TRBJ1-2	NA	TRBV28	TRBD1	CACNLWRGTGTSYTF	TGTGCCTGCAATTTATGGAGGGGGACAGGGACCAGCTACACCTTC
TRBJ2-5	few	TRBV6-2/TRBV6-3	TRBD1	CASRKGDRDQETQYF	TGTGCCAGCAGAAAAGGAGACAGGGACCAAGAGACCCAGTACTTC
TRBJ1-3	NA	TRBV9	NA	CASSPTGPGNTIYF	TGTGCCAGCAGCCCTACAGGGCCTGGAAACACCATATATTTT
TRBJ1-3	NA	TRBV6-1	NA	CASRPYSGTRILSGNTIYF	TGTGCCAGCCGGCCGTATTCCGGGACACGGATTCTCTCTGGAAACACCATATATTTT
TRBJ1-5	few	TRBV20-1	NA	CSARGDISNSNQPQHF	TGCAGTGCTAGGGGGGACATCTCGAACAGCAATCAGCCCCAGCATTTT
TRBJ1-1	NA	TRBV28	TRBD1	CASSLQGARAFF	TGTGCCAGCAGTTTGCAGGGGGCGCGAGCTTTCTTT
TRBJ1-1	NA	TRBV11-2	NA	CASSLDLTENTEAFF	TGTGCCAGCAGCTTGGACCTTACGGAGAACACTGAAGCTTTCTTT
TRBJ2-2	NA	TRBV2	NA	CASSGTDTNTGELFF	TGTGCCAGCAGTGGGACAGATACGAACACCGGGGAGCTGTTTTTT